This is a list of T cell receptor beta chains from one sample in a study of blood T cell repertoires in COVID-19. The assay was immunoSEQ multiplex PCR, and TCRdb's table has in-frame clones only and misses some. The table shows about 400,000 clones, with around nine tenths occurring only once. The sample consisted of peripheral blood. The receptor set was obtained from a woman aged 25 to 39 with acute or convalescent COVID-19. CDR3s include the opening cysteine and the closing phenylalanine or tryptophan. The order of the fields is D gene, J gene, V gene, clone size, CDR3 DNA, CDR3 protein. The D gene is left open where the match is weak. The listing skips clone size in some rows; elsewhere it reads once, few, many or a size class.

TRBD1 TRBJ1-2 TRBV19 NA TGTGCCAGTAGTATAGTTTGGACAGGGGATGGCTACACCTTC CASSIVWTGDGYTF
NA TRBJ1-1 TRBV5-1 once TGCGCCAGCAGCTTGGAAGGTCAGGGCTCAGGGACTGAAGCTTTCTTT CASSLEGQGSGTEAFF
NA TRBJ1-2 TRBV3-1/TRBV3-2 NA TGTGCCAGCAGCCAAGGTTCAGGGATTAACTATGGCTACACCTTC CASSQGSGINYGYTF
TRBD1 TRBJ2-7 TRBV27 NA TGTGCCAGCAGTTGGAGGACAGGCTACGAGCAGTACTTC CASSWRTGYEQYF
TRBD2 TRBJ2-1 TRBV4-1 NA TGCGCCAGCAGCCAAGGGGCTAGCGGGGATTACAATGAGCAGTTCTTC CASSQGASGDYNEQFF
NA TRBJ2-5 TRBV6-5 NA TGTGCCAGCAGTTTACGCCCGCGGGTCGCCCAAGAGACCCAGTACTTC CASSLRPRVAQETQYF
TRBD1 TRBJ1-2 TRBV24-1 NA TGTGCCATCAAACAGGGGCTGGAAGGCTACACCTTC CAIKQGLEGYTF
TRBD2 TRBJ2-3 TRBV30 NA TGTGCCTGGAGCGGTAGCGGGGGGGCGGATACGCAGTATTTT CAWSGSGGADTQYF
TRBD1 TRBJ2-1 TRBV7-9 few TGTGCCAGTCTAACCCCGGGACAGGGGCCCAATGAGCAGTTCTTC CASLTPGQGPNEQFF
NA TRBJ2-2 TRBV30 few TGTGCCTGGAGTGTACAGAACACCGGGGAGCTGTTTTTT CAWSVQNTGELFF
NA TRBJ1-6 TRBV6-6 few TGTGCCAGCACCAAGGGGGGGATGGTTGAATCACCCCTCCACTTT CASTKGGMVESPLHF
NA TRBJ2-3 TRBV19 NA TGTGCCAGTAGTTCGCCGGGGCGGGGCGCACCAGATACGCAGTATTTT CASSSPGRGAPDTQYF
TRBD1 TRBJ1-2 TRBV7-9 NA TGTGCCAGCAGCCGATTTCTCGGACAGGGCATCGACTATGGCTACACCTTC CASSRFLGQGIDYGYTF
TRBD2 TRBJ2-3 TRBV7-2 NA TGTGCCAGCAGCTTAGAATCCGGGACTAGCGGGAGGGGTACGCAGTATTTT CASSLESGTSGRGTQYF
NA TRBJ1-5 TRBV19 NA TGTGCCAGTAGTAGACTGGGTCAGCCCCAGCATTTT CASSRLGQPQHF
TRBD1 TRBJ1-1 TRBV5-6 NA TGTGCCAGCAGCTTGCTCCCGGGACAGGGTTACACTGAAGCTTTCTTT CASSLLPGQGYTEAFF
TRBD1 TRBJ1-5 TRBV4-1 NA TGCGCCAGCAGCCAAGCGGCCCAGGGGGCTTCAGCCCAGCATTTT CASSQAAQGASAQHF
NA TRBJ2-7 TRBV25-1 once TGTGCCAGCAGCGTTCCGGGAAGCTCCTACGAGCAGTACTTC CASSVPGSSYEQYF
NA TRBJ1-6 TRBV28 few TGTGCCAGCAGTTTAACGGGGAATAGGCCCCTCCACTTT CASSLTGNRPLHF
NA TRBJ2-7 TRBV11-1 few TGTGCCAGCAGCTTAGGAGACAGATCCTACGAGCAGTACTTC CASSLGDRSYEQYF
TRBD1 TRBJ2-7 TRBV28 NA TGTGCCAGCAGTTCTACTACAGGGGGAATAACCTACGAGCAGTACTTC CASSSTTGGITYEQYF
NA TRBJ2-1 TRBV27 NA TGTGCCAGTAGAGAGGGGGGGTTCGAGGGCAATGAGCAGTTCTTC CASREGGFEGNEQFF
NA TRBJ1-1 TRBV30 few TGTGCCTGTCAACAGGGAAAAGCTTTCTTT CACQQGKAFF
TRBD1 TRBJ2-2 TRBV15 NA TGTGCCACCAGTGGGACAGGGGATGCCGGGGAGCTGTTTTTT CATSGTGDAGELFF
TRBD2 TRBJ2-1 TRBV27 NA TGTGCCAGCACGTCCCTAGCGGGGGGCACCCTCACGGATGAGCAGTTCTTC CASTSLAGGTLTDEQFF
TRBD1 TRBJ1-2 TRBV10-3 NA TGTGCTATAGGACAGGAATATGGCTACACCTTC CAIGQEYGYTF
NA TRBJ1-2 TRBV28 NA TGTGCCAGCAGTTTCGTGGCAGGGCCTAACTATGGCTACACCTTC CASSFVAGPNYGYTF
TRBD1 TRBJ1-1 TRBV6-2/TRBV6-3 few TGTGCCAGCAGCTGGGACAGGGAAACCACTGAAGCTTTCTTT CASSWDRETTEAFF
NA TRBJ1-1 TRBV6-1 NA TGTGCCAGCAGTCTCCTCGGGGGGACTGAAGCTTTCTTT CASSLLGGTEAFF
TRBD1 TRBJ2-7 TRBV2 NA TGTGCCAGCAGAGCCGAACAGGGGATAGCCTACGAGCAGTACTTC CASRAEQGIAYEQYF
TRBD1 TRBJ2-6 TRBV7-3 NA TGTGCCAGCAGCCCAGGGGGACCTGGGGCCAACGTCCTGACTTTC CASSPGGPGANVLTF
NA TRBJ2-7 TRBV3-1/TRBV3-2 few TGTGCCAGCAGCCAAGTGTACCCCGAGGACGAGCAGTACTTC CASSQVYPEDEQYF
NA TRBJ2-2 TRBV5-1 many TGCGCCAGCATGGTAACCTCAGGCAGCGGGGAGCTGTTTTTT CASMVTSGSGELFF
NA TRBJ1-2 TRBV27 NA TGTGCCAGCAGCCCGGGAGGTCCTTATGGCTACACCTTC CASSPGGPYGYTF
NA TRBJ2-5 TRBV29-1 NA TGCAGCGTTGAGGTTTTAGGGGGGGCGACCCAAGAGACCCAGTACTTC CSVEVLGGATQETQYF
TRBD1 TRBJ2-7 TRBV4-1 NA TGCGCCAGCAGCCAAGATTCAGGGGACAGCCGCGAGCAGTACTTC CASSQDSGDSREQYF
TRBD1 TRBJ1-4 TRBV7-9 few TGTGCCAGCAGCCGAGGCCGGGACAGGGTTTCTGAAAAACTGTTTTTT CASSRGRDRVSEKLFF
TRBD2 TRBJ2-3 TRBV7-3 NA TGTGCCAGCAGCGCTAGCGGGGGCCGCACAGATACGCAGTATTTT CASSASGGRTDTQYF
TRBD2 TRBJ2-1 TRBV7-6 NA TGTGCCAGCAGCGTCCGACTAGCGGGGGACCACAATGAGCAGTTCTTC CASSVRLAGDHNEQFF
NA TRBJ2-6 TRBV7-3 NA TGTGCCAGCAGCCCGAGGGGGATAGACTCTGGGGCCAACGTCCTGACTTTC CASSPRGIDSGANVLTF
NA TRBJ2-1 TRBV5-1 NA TGCGCCAGCAGCTTTAACTTGAACTCCTACAATGAGCAGTTCTTC CASSFNLNSYNEQFF
TRBD1 TRBJ2-5 TRBV12-3/TRBV12-4 NA TGTGCCAGCTCATACAGGGGGACCCAGTACTTC CASSYRGTQYF
TRBD1 TRBJ1-2 TRBV18 NA TGTGCCAGCTCACCGGGACAGGGGTCATACTATGGCTACACCTTC CASSPGQGSYYGYTF
NA TRBJ1-5 TRBV7-9 NA TGTGCCAGCAGCTTAGAGGCGGGTCAGCCCCAGCATTTT CASSLEAGQPQHF
NA TRBJ2-1 TRBV24-1 once TGTGCCACCAGTGATCCGACCTTAAGGGGGATTGGCAATGAGCAGTTCTTC CATSDPTLRGIGNEQFF
TRBD1 TRBJ1-1 TRBV3-1/TRBV3-2 NA TGTGCCAGCAGCGACTACGGACAGGGGGCTAGTACTGAAGCTTTCTTT CASSDYGQGASTEAFF
NA TRBJ1-2 TRBV4-1 once TGCGCCAGCATGGGGGCCCCGTCAAATGGCTACACCTTC CASMGAPSNGYTF
NA TRBJ2-7 TRBV11-2 NA TGTGCCAGCAGCTTACGCGTCCAGCGCTACGAGCAGTACTTC CASSLRVQRYEQYF
TRBD2 TRBJ2-1 TRBV5-6 NA TGTGCCAGCAGCTTCACGGGGGGGCCTTACAATGAGCAGTTCTTC CASSFTGGPYNEQFF
TRBD1 TRBJ2-2 TRBV6-5 NA TGTGCCACAGGGGGCGCTTTCGGAGCCGGGGAGCTGTTTTTT CATGGAFGAGELFF
TRBD2 TRBJ2-3 TRBV27 NA TGTGCCAGCAGTTTGTCCCATCCGGGACTAGCGGGGGCTGATACGCAGTATTTT CASSLSHPGLAGADTQYF
NA TRBJ2-2 TRBV7-3 NA TGTGCCAGCAGCTCCGCTAGTGGTGCCGGGGAGCTGTTTTTT CASSSASGAGELFF
TRBD1 TRBJ1-6 TRBV30 NA TGTGCCTGGAGTGACCAGGGGGATAATTCACCCCTCCACTTT CAWSDQGDNSPLHF
NA TRBJ1-5 TRBV5-6 NA TGTGCCAGCAGCTTGGGACCTACTATCAATCAGCCCCAGCATTTT CASSLGPTINQPQHF
TRBD1 TRBJ1-4 TRBV28 NA TGTGCCAGCTTTACTCCGGGACAGGGGAATGAAAAACTGTTTTTT CASFTPGQGNEKLFF
TRBD1 TRBJ1-4 TRBV2 NA TGTGCCAGCTCGGGACAGGGCTATGAAAAACTGTTTTTT CASSGQGYEKLFF